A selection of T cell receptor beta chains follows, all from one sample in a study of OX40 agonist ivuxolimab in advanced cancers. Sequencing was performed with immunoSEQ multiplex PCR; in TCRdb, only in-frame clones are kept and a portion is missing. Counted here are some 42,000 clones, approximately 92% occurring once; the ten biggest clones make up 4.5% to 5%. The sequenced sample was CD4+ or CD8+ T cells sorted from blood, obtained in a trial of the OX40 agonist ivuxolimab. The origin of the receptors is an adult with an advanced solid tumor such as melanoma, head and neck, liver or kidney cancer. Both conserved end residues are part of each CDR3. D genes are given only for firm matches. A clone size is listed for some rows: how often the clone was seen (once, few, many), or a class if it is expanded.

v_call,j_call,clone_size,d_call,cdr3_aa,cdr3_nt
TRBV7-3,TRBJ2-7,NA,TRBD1,CASSTDRGYEQYF,TGTGCCAGCAGCACGGACAGGGGCTACGAGCAGTACTTC
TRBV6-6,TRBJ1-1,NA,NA,CASSRDRNTEAFF,TGTGCCAGCAGCCGCGACAGGAACACTGAAGCTTTCTTT
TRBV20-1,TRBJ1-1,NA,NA,CSVQTNTEAFF,TGCAGTGTGCAGACGAACACTGAAGCTTTCTTT
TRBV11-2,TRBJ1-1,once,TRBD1,CASSYNRGQTEAFF,TGTGCCAGCAGCTATAACAGGGGGCAAACTGAAGCTTTCTTT
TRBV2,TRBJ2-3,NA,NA,CATHRARAADTQYF,TGTGCCACACATCGGGCCAGAGCGGCAGATACGCAGTATTTT
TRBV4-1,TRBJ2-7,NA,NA,CASSPGRSTLYEQYF,TGCGCCAGCAGCCCAGGACGGTCCACCTTGTACGAGCAGTACTTC
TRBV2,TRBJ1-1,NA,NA,CASSQPGGNTEAFF,TGTGCCAGCAGTCAGCCCGGGGGAAACACTGAAGCTTTCTTT
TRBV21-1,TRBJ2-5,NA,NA,CASSNGGKETQYF,TGTGCCAGCAGCAACGGCGGGAAAGAGACCCAGTACTTC
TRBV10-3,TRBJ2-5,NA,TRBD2,CAISRTSGIETQYF,TGTGCCATCAGCAGGACTAGCGGGATAGAGACCCAGTACTTC
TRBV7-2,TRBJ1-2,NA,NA,CASSLVQVYGYTF,TGTGCCAGCAGCTTAGTGCAGGTCTATGGCTACACCTTC
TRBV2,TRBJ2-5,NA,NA,CASSENREGETQYF,TGTGCCAGCAGTGAGAACAGGGAAGGGGAGACCCAGTACTTC
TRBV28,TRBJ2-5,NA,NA,CASSRQVQETQYF,TGTGCCAGCAGTAGACAGGTCCAAGAGACCCAGTACTTC
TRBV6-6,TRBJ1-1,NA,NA,CASSRALRDDTEAFF,TGTGCCAGCAGCCGGGCCCTCCGGGATGACACTGAAGCTTTCTTT